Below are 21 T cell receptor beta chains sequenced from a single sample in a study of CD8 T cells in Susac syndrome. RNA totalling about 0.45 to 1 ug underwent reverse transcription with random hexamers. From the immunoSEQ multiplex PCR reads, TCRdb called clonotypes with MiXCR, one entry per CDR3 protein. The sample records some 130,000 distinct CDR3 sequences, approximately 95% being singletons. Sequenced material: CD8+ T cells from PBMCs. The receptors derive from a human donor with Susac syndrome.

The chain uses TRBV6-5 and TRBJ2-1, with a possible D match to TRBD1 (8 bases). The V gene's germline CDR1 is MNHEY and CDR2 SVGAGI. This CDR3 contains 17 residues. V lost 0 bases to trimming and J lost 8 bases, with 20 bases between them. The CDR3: CASSYSSGMAGGDEQFF. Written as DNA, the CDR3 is TGTGCCAGCAGTTACTCAAGCGGGATGGCAGGGGGCGATGAGCAGTTCTTC.

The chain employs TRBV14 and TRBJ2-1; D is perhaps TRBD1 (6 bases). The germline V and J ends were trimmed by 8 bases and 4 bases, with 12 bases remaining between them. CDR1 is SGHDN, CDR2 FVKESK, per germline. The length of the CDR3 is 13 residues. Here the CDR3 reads CASQVQGYNEQFF. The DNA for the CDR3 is TGTGCCAGCCAGGTCCAGGGGTACAATGAGCAGTTCTTC.

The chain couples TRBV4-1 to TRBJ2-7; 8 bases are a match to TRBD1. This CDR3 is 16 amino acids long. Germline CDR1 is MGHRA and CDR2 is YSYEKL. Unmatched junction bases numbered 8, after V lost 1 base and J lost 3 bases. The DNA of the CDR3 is TGCGCCAGCAGCCAAGCCCGGGACAGGAGGCTCTACGAGCAGTACTTC. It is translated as CASSQARDRRLYEQYF.

This CDR3 reads CASSRASSYNEQFF. CDR3 in DNA: TGTGCCAGCAGCCGCGCCAGCTCCTACAATGAGCAGTTCTTC. The chain links TRBV14 to TRBJ2-1; D unresolved. CDR3 length: 14 residues. The germline V gene has CDR1 SGHDN and CDR2 FVKESK. V was trimmed by 4 bases and J by 0 bases, leaving 7 bases between them.

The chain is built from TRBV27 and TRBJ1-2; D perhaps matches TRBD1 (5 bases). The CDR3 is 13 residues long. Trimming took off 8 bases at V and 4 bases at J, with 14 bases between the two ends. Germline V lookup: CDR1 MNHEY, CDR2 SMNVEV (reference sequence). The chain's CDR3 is CASGDSLLYGYTF. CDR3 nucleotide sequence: TGTGCCAGCGGAGACAGCCTCCTCTATGGCTACACCTTC.

The CDR3 here is CASSPSRGRVAETQYF. DNA for the CDR3: TGTGCCAGCAGCCCATCACGGGGGAGGGTCGCAGAGACCCAGTACTTC. V gene TRBV7-9 combines with J gene TRBJ2-5, with 7 bases that match TRBD2. Germline V gene sequence: CDR1 SEHNR, CDR2 FQNEAQ (reference sequence). The V gene end was trimmed by 5 bases and the J gene end by 4 bases; junction bases not matched to a gene: 13. CDR3 length equals 16 residues.

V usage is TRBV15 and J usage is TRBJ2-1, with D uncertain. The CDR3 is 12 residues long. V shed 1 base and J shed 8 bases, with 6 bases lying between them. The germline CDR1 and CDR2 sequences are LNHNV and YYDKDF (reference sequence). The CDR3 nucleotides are TGTGCCACCAGCAGAGCTGACGATGAGCAGTTCTTC. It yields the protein CATSRADDEQFF.

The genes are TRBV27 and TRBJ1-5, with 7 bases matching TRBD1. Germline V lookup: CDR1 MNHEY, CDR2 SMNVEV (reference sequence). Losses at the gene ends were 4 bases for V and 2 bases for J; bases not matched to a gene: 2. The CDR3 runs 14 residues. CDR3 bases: TGTGCCAGCAGTTCGCAGGGGGGCAATCAGCCCCAGCATTTT. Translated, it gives CASSSQGGNQPQHF.

The CDR3 nucleotides read TGTGCCAGCAGCTCATCCGGGACCGCTGGTAGCGGGAGATTAGTGGATACGCAGTATTTT. Protein product: CASSSSGTAGSGRLVDTQYF. V usage is TRBV7-8 and J usage is TRBJ2-3, with 9 bases identical to TRBD2. Per germline, CDR1 SGHVS and CDR2 FQNEAQ. J lost 6 bases, V lost 4 bases, and 23 bases had no gene match. The CDR3 sequence is 20 residues long.

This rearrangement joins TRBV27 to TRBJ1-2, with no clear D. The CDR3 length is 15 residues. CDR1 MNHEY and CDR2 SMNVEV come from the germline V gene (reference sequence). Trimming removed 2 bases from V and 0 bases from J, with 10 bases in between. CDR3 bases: TGTGCCAGCAGTTTACCCTTGGGAACTAACTATGGCTACACCTTC. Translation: CASSLPLGTNYGYTF.

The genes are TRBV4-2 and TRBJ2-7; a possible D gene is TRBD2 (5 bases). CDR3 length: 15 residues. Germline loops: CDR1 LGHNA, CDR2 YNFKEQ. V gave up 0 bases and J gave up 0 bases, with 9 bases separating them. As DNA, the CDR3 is TGTGCCAGCAGCCAAGAAAGAGGGAGCTCCTACGAGCAGTACTTC. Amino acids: CASSQERGSSYEQYF.

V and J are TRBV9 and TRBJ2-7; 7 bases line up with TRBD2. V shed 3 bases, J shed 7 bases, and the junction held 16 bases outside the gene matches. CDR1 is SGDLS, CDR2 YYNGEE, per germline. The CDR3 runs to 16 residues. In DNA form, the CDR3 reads TGTGCCAGCAGCGCAAACAGAGATGCAACCGGGAGGGAGCAGTACTTC. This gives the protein CASSANRDATGREQYF. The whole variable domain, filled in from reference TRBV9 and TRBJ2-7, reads DSGVTQTPKHLITATGQRVTLRCSPRSGDLSVYWYQQSLDQGLQFLIQYYNGEERAKGNILERFSAQQFPDLHSELNLSSLELGDSALYFCASSANRDATGREQYFGPGTRLTVT.

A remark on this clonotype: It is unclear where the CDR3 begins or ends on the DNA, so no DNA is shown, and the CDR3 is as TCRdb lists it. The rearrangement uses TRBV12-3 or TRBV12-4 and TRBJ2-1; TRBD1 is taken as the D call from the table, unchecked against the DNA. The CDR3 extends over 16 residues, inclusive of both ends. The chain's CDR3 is CASSTSTGGAYNEQFF.

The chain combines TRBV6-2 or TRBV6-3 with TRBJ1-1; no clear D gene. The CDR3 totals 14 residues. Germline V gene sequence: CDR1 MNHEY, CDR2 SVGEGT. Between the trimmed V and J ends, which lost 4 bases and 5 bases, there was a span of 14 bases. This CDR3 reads CASSFDKPGTEAFF. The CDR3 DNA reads TGTGCCAGCAGTTTCGATAAACCCGGGACTGAAGCTTTCTTT.

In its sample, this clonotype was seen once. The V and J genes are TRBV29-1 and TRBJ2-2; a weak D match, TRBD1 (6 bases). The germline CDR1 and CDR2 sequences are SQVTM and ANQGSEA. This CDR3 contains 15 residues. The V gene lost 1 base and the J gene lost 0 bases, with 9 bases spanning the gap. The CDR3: CSVEGTESNTGELFF. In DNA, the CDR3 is TGCAGCGTTGAAGGGACAGAGTCGAACACCGGGGAGCTGTTTTTT.

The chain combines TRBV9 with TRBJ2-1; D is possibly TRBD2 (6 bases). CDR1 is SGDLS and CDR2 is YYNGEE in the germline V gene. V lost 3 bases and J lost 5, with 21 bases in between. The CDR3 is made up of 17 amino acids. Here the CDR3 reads CASSGRDNPAGNNEQFF. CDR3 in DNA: TGTGCCAGCAGCGGAAGAGACAACCCTGCGGGGAACAATGAGCAGTTCTTC.

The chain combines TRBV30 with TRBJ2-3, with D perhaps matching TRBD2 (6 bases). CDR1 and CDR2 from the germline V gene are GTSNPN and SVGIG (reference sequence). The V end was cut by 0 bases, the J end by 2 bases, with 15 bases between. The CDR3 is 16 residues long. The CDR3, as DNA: TGTGCCTGGAGTGTACGCGCAGGAGGGTACACAGATACGCAGTATTTT. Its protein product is CAWSVRAGGYTDTQYF. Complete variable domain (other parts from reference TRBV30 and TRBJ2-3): SQTIHQWPATLVQPVGSPLSLECTVEGTSNPNLYWYRQAAGRGLQLLFYSVGIGQISSEVPQNLSASRPQDRQFILSSKKLLLSDSGFYLCAWSVRAGGYTDTQYFGPGTRLTVL.

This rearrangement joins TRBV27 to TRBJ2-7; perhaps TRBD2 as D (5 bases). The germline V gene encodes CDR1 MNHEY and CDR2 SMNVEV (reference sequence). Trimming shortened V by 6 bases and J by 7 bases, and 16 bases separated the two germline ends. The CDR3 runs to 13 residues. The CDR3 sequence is CASSPSDPGEQYF. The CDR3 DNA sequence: TGTGCCAGCAGCCCATCGGACCCGGGAGAGCAGTACTTC.

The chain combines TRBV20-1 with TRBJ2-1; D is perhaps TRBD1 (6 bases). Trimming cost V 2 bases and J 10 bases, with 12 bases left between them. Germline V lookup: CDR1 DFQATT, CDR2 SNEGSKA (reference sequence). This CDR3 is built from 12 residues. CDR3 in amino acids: CSARSLQGEQFF. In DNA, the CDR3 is TGCAGTGCTAGATCCCTTCAGGGGGAGCAGTTCTTC.

The CDR3 DNA reads TGTGCCGGACCCGGGACTAAATTTGGGGAGCAGTTCTTC. Residues: CAGPGTKFGEQFF. The chain joins TRBV30 to TRBJ2-1; 7 bases fit TRBD2. CDR3 length equals 13 residues. Germline V gene sequence: CDR1 GTSNPN, CDR2 SVGIG (reference sequence). After removal of 8 bases from V and 10 bases from J, the junction contained 14 bases not matched to a gene. The full variable domain, in which reference TRBV30 and TRBJ2-1 provide the parts outside the CDR3, is SQTIHQWPATLVQPVGSPLSLECTVEGTSNPNLYWYRQAAGRGLQLLFYSVGIGQISSEVPQNLSASRPQDRQFILSSKKLLLSDSGFYLCAGPGTKFGEQFFGPGTRLTVL.

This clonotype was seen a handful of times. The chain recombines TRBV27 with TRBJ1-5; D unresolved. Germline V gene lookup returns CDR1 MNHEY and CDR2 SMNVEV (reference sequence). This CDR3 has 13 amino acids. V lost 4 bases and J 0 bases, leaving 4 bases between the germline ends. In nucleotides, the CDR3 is TGTGCCAGCAGTTCCTATAGCAATCAGCCCCAGCATTTT. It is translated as CASSSYSNQPQHF.